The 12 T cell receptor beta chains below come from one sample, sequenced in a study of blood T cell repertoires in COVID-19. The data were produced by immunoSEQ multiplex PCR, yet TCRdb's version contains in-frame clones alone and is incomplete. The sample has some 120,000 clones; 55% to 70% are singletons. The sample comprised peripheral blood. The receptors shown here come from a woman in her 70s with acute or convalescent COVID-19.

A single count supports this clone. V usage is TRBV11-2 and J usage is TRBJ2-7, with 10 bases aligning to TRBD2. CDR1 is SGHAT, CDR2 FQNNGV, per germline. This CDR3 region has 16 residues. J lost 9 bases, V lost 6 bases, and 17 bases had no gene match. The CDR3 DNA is TGTGCCAGCAGTCACCTTGGGGGACTAGCGAATCCTCTGCAGTACTTC. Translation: CASSHLGGLANPLQYF.

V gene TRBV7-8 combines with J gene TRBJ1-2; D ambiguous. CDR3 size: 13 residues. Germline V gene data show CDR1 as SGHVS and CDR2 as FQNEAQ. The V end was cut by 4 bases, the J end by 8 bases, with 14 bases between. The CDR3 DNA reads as TGTGCCAGCAGCTCTACTACATCGGAGGGCTACACCTTC. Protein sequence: CASSSTTSEGYTF.

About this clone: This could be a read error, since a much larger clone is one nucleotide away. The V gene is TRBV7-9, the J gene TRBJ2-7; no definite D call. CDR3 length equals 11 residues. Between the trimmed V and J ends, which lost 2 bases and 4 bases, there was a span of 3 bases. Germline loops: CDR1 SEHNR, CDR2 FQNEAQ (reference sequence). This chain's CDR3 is CASSLSYEQYF. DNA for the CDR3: TGTGCCAGCAGCTTATCGTACGAGCAGTACTTC.

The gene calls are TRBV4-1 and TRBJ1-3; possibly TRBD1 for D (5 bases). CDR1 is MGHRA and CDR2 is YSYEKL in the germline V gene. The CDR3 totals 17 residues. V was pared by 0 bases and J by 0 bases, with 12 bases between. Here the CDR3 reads CASSQENDRLSGNTIYF. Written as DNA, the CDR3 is TGCGCCAGCAGCCAAGAAAACGACAGACTCTCTGGAAACACCATATATTTT.

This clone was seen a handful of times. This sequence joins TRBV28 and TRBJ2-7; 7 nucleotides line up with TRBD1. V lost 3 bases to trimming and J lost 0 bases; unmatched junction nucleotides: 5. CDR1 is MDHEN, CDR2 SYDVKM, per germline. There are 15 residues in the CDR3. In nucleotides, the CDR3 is TGTGCCAGCAGTTTCAGCAGGGGGAGCTCCTACGAGCAGTACTTC. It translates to CASSFSRGSSYEQYF.

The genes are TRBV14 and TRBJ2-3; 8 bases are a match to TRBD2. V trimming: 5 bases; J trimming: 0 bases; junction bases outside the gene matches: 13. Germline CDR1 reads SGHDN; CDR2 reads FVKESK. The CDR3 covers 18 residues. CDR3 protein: CASSKPPMTSVSTDTQYF. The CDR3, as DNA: TGTGCCAGCAGCAAACCACCCATGACTAGCGTCAGCACAGATACGCAGTATTTT.

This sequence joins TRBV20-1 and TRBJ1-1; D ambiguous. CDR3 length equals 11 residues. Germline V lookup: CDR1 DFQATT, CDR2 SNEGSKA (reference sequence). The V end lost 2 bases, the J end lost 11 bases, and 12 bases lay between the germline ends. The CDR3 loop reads CSARRSSGAFF. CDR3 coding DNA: TGCAGTGCTAGAAGGTCCTCCGGGGCTTTCTTT.

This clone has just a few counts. The CDR3 coding sequence is TGCGCCAGCAGAACAGGGTTTGGCACTGAAGCTTTCTTT. Translation: CASRTGFGTEAFF. This chain joins TRBV10-2 and TRBJ1-1; D might be TRBD1 (6 bases). This CDR3 comprises 13 residues. Trimming took 6 bases from V and 4 from J, leaving 12 bases between them. CDR1 and CDR2 from the germline V gene are WSHSY and SAAADI.

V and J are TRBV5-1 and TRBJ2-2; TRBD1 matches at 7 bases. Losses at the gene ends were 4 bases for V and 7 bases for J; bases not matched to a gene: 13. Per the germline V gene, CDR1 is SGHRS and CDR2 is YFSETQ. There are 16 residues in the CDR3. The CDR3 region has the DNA TGCGCCAGCAGCCCGGGGACAGTACGAATGGGCGGGGAGCTGTTTTTT. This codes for CASSPGTVRMGGELFF.

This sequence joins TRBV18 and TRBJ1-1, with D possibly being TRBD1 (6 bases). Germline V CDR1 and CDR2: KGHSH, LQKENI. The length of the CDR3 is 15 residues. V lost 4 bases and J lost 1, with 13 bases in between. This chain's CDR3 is CASSRDTQGNTEAFF. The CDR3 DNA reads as TGTGCCAGCTCACGGGACACTCAAGGGAACACTGAAGCTTTCTTT.

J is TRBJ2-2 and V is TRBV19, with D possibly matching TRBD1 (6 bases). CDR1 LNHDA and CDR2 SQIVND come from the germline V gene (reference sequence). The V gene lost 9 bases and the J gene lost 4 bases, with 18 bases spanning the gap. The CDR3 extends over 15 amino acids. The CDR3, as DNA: TGTGCCAGCTTAAAGACCGGGACACTCACCGGGGAGCTGTTTTTT. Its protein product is CASLKTGTLTGELFF.

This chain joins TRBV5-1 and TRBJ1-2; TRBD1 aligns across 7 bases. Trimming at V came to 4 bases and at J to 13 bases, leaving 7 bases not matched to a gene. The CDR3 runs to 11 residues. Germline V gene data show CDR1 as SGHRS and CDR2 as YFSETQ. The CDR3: CASSGGQVATF. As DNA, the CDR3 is TGCGCCAGCAGCGGAGGACAGGTCGCCACCTTC.